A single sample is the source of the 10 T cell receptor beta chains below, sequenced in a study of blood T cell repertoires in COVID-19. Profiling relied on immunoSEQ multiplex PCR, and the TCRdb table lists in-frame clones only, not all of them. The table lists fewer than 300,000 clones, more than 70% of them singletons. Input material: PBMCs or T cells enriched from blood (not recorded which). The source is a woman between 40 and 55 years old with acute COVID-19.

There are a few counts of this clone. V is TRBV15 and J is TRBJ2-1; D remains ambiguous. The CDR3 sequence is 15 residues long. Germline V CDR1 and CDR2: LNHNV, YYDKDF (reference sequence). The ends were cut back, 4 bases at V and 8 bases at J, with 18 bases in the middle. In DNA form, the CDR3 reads TGTGCCACCAGCACAGGCAGGCGTGGCCTCGATGAGCAGTTCTTC. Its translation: CATSTGRRGLDEQFF.

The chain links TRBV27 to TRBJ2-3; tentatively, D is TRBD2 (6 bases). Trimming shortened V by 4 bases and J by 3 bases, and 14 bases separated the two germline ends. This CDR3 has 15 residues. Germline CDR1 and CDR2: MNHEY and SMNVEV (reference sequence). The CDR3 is CASSSNWGETDTQYF. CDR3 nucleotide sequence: TGTGCCAGCAGTTCGAACTGGGGGGAGACAGATACGCAGTATTTT.

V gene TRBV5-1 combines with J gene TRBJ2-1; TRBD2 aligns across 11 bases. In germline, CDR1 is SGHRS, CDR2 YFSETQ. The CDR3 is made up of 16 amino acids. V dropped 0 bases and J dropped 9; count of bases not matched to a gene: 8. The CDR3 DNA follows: TGCGCCAGCAGCTTGGCTAGCGGGAGGTCGTATAGTGAGCAGTTCTTC. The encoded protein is CASSLASGRSYSEQFF.

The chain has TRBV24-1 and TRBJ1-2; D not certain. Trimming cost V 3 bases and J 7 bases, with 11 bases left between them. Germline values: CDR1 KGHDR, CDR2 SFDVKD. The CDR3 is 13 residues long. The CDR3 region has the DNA TGTGCCACCAGTGATCGGAAGACTCTTGGCTACACCTTC. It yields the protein CATSDRKTLGYTF.

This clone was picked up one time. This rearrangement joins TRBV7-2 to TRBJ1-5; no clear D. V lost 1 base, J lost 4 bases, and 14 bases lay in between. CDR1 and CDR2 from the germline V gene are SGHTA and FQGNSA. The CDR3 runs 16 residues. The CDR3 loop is CASSLGVRQTNQPQHF. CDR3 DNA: TGTGCCAGCAGCTTAGGGGTCAGGCAGACAAATCAGCCCCAGCATTTT.

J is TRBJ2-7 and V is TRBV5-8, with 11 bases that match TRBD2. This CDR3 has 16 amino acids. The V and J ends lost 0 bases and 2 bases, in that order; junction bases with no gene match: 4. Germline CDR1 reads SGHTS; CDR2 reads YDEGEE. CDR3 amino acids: CASSLAPLAGAYEQYF. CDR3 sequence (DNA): TGTGCCAGCAGCTTGGCTCCACTAGCGGGAGCCTACGAGCAGTACTTC.

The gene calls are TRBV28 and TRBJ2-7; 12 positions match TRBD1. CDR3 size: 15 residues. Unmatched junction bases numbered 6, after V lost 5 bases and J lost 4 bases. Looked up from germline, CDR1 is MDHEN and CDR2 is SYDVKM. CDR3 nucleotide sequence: TGTGCCAGCAGTGTGCCGGGACAGGGGGCTTACGAGCAGTACTTC. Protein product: CASSVPGQGAYEQYF.

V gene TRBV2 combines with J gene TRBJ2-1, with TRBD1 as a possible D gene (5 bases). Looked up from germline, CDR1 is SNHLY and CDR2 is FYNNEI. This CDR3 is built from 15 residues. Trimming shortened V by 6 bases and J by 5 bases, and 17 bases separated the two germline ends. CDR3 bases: TGTGCCAGCAGGGGGCGGTCCTATGGGGACAATGAGCAGTTCTTC. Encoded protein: CASRGRSYGDNEQFF.

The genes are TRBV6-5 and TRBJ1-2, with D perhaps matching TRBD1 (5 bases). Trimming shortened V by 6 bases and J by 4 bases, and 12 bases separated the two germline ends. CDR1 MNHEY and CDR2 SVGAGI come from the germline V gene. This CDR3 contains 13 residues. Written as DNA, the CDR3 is TGTGCCAGCAGGGCAGGGTCTACCTATGGCTACACCTTC. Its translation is CASRAGSTYGYTF.

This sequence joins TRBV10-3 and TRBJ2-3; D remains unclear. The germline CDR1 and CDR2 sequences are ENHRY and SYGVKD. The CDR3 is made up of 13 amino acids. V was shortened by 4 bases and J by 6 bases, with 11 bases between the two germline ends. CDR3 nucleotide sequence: TGTGCCATCAGTGTAAAGACAACGGATACGCAGTATTTT. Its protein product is CAISVKTTDTQYF.